This entry lists 25 T cell receptor beta chains sequenced from one sample in a study of T cell repertoires in cytomegalovirus infection (dated by TCRdb to the late 2010s). Their antigens remain unidentified. TCRdb shows the sequencer as Illumina HiSeq 1500. The raw public data were reprocessed by TCRdb itself: fastp quality trimming at Q25, MiXCR clonotype calling, in-frame beta chains only. Identical CDR3 protein sequences are pooled into one entry, listed with their most common genes and DNA. The sample table shows 640,000 or so distinct CDR3 sequences, and about 33% are seen once. Of the sample, around a sixth is held by the ten largest clones. Sample treatment or condition, as interpreted from the label and publication: in vitro stimulation with specific CMV peptide epitopes to enrich CMV-specific T cells. The sequences come from cultured PBMCs, collected from culture after CMV antigen stimulation. The receptor set was obtained from a human donor in good health (CMV status not recorded). Some clones in this sample may be carry-over from other donors' samples.

V usage is TRBV7-9 and J usage is TRBJ2-1; D is perhaps TRBD2 (5 bases). The CDR3 loop spans 16 amino acids. The germline V gene encodes CDR1 SEHNR and CDR2 FQNEAQ (reference sequence). Trimming pared 5 bases from V and 6 bases from J, leaving 20 bases between. The CDR3 sequence is CASSGRSGAVLNEQFF. Written as DNA, the CDR3 is TGTGCCAGCAGCGGGAGAAGCGGCGCGGTCCTCAATGAGCAGTTCTTC.

The V and J genes are TRBV11-2 and TRBJ2-2; D call uncertain. Trimming shortened V by 3 bases and J by 6 bases, and 14 bases separated the two germline ends. CDR1 and CDR2 (germline): SGHAT, FQNNGV. CDR3 length: 15 residues. CDR3 loop: CASSFFSRWPGELFF. CDR3 nucleotide sequence: TGTGCCAGCAGCTTCTTCTCCCGATGGCCCGGGGAGCTGTTTTTT.

This clonotype was recorded at least ten times. The rearrangement uses TRBV12-3 or TRBV12-4 and TRBJ1-1, with 8 positions matching TRBD1. V lost 6 bases to trimming and J lost 4 bases; unmatched junction nucleotides: 4. This CDR3 is 13 amino acids long. The DNA for the CDR3 is TGTGCCAGCAGCCTGACAGGGGTCACTGAAGCTTTCTTT. This sequence encodes CASSLTGVTEAFF.

This chain links TRBV10-2 with TRBJ1-3; D is possibly TRBD1 (6 bases). CDR3 size: 16 residues. Looked up from germline, CDR1 is WSHSY and CDR2 is SAAADI. V was trimmed by 8 bases and J by 0 bases, leaving 17 bases between them. CDR3 nucleotide sequence: TGCGCCAGCCGAACAGGGATAGAATACTCTGGAAACACCATATATTTT. This encodes CASRTGIEYSGNTIYF.

V gene TRBV11-2 combines with J gene TRBJ2-3; no firm D call. The CDR3 consists of 15 residues. The germline V and J ends were trimmed by 5 bases and 3 bases, with 15 bases remaining between them. Germline assignment: CDR1 SGHAT and CDR2 FQNNGV. CDR3 nucleotide sequence: TGTGCCAGCAGCAAAGAGGCTAGTGTTACAGATACGCAGTATTTT. Translated, it gives CASSKEASVTDTQYF.

This clonotype was seen a handful of times. The V gene is TRBV28, the J gene TRBJ2-1, with 11 bases that match TRBD2. V lost 5 bases to trimming and J lost 7 bases; unmatched junction nucleotides: 4. This CDR3 region has 14 residues. Looked up from germline, CDR1 is MDHEN and CDR2 is SYDVKM. The CDR3 nucleotides are TGTGCCAGCAGTCCCCGGACTAGCGGGAATGAGCAGTTCTTC. It is translated as CASSPRTSGNEQFF. The full variable domain, rest sourced from reference TRBV28 and TRBJ2-1, is DVKVTQSSRYLVKRTGEKVFLECVQDMDHENMFWYRQDPGLGLRLIYFSYDVKMKEKGDIPEGYSVSREKKERFSLILESASTNQTSMYLCASSPRTSGNEQFFGPGTRLTVL.

This clonotype was picked up a small number of times. The rearrangement uses TRBV12-3 or TRBV12-4 and TRBJ1-6; D remains ambiguous. The CDR3 extends over 13 amino acids. With 6 bases removed from V and 9 bases from J, the gap between germline ends came to 12 bases. The CDR3 is CASSRSAVSPLHF. The CDR3 DNA sequence: TGTGCCAGCAGCCGTTCGGCGGTTTCACCCCTCCACTTT.

As regards this clonotype: A read error may produce the germline difference seen at one junction end. V and J are TRBV6-8 and TRBJ2-6, with D possibly being TRBD1 (6 bases). The CDR3 is made up of 17 amino acids. Per germline, CDR1 MNHGY and CDR2 SAAAGT. CDR3 protein: CASGYSGTRSGANVLTF. Written as DNA, the CDR3 is TGTGCCAGCGGTTACTCAGGGACACGGTCTGGGGCCAACGTCCTGACTTTC.

The rearrangement uses TRBV15 and TRBJ2-5, with 8 bases lining up with TRBD1. V shed 1 base and J 5 bases; nucleotides not matched to a gene: 9. The CDR3 loop spans 16 amino acids. Germline V lookup: CDR1 LNHNV, CDR2 YYDKDF (reference sequence). The CDR3 spells CATSRGRTGRGETQYF. CDR3 DNA sequence: TGTGCCACCAGCAGAGGACGGACAGGGCGCGGGGAGACCCAGTACTTC. Full variable domain (remainder filled in from reference TRBV15 and TRBJ2-5): DAMVIQNPRYQVTQFGKPVTLSCSQTLNHNVMYWYQQKSSQAPKLLFHYYDKDFNNEADTPDNFQSRRPNTSFCFLDIRSPGLGDTAMYLCATSRGRTGRGETQYFGPGTRLLVL.

This clonotype has only one observation. V and J are TRBV19 and TRBJ1-1; D might be TRBD1 (5 bases). V gave up 10 bases and J gave up 2 bases, with 14 bases separating them. The CDR3 is 13 amino acids. The germline CDR1 and CDR2 sequences are LNHDA and SQIVND (reference sequence). The CDR3 sequence: CATWGGVNTEAFF. CDR3 nucleotides: TGTGCCACCTGGGGGGGGGTAAACACTGAAGCTTTCTTT.

The chain employs TRBV4-3 and TRBJ2-7, with D perhaps being TRBD1 or TRBD2 (5 bases each). The CDR3 contains 13 residues. The V gene's germline CDR1 is LGHNA and CDR2 YSLEER. V lost 1 base to trimming and J lost 5 bases, with 9 bases between them. The CDR3 spells CASSQVRGDEQYF. Here the CDR3 DNA reads TGCGCCAGCAGCCAAGTACGGGGCGACGAGCAGTACTTC.

CDR3 sequence: CAISSGSTYEQYF. The CDR3, as DNA: TGTGCCATCTCTAGCGGGTCTACCTACGAGCAGTACTTC. V and J are TRBV7-3 and TRBJ2-7, with TRBD2 matching 8 bases. Germline V lookup: CDR1 SGHTA, CDR2 FQGTGA. With 10 bases clipped from V and 2 bases from J, the junction kept 7 bases outside the gene matches. The CDR3 is 13 amino acids.

This clonotype was seen a handful of times. The rearrangement uses TRBV6-1 and TRBJ1-2, with D maybe TRBD1 (5 bases). The CDR3 contains 13 residues. Between the trimmed V and J ends, which lost 7 bases and 7 bases, there was a span of 16 bases. Germline V gene sequence: CDR1 MNHNS, CDR2 SASEGT. CDR3 loop: CASNHLGVLGYTF. CDR3 in DNA: TGTGCCAGCAACCACTTGGGGGTTCTTGGCTACACCTTC.

This clonotype was found a few times. The rearrangement joins TRBV24-1 to TRBJ2-3, with D hard to call. CDR1 is KGHDR, CDR2 SFDVKD, per germline. The V gene lost 4 bases and the J gene lost 6 bases, with 19 bases spanning the gap. This CDR3 has 16 amino acids. CDR3 region: CATSDPGSRLRDTQYF. The DNA of the CDR3 is TGTGCCACCAGTGACCCCGGGTCCAGATTAAGGGATACGCAGTATTTT.

A few counts support this clonotype. The V gene is TRBV7-8, the J gene TRBJ2-5; tentative D call: TRBD2 (6 bases). Germline V lookup: CDR1 SGHVS, CDR2 FQNEAQ. CDR3 length equals 15 residues. Trimming cost V 3 bases and J 5 bases, with 16 bases left between them. The CDR3 region is CASSFRRDSQETQYF. CDR3 DNA sequence: TGTGCCAGCAGCTTCCGCCGGGACTCCCAGGAGACCCAGTACTTC.

This clonotype appeared a few times. The rearrangement joins TRBV6-5 to TRBJ2-1, with 16 bases aligning to TRBD2. The CDR3 length is 17 residues. Germline loops: CDR1 MNHEY, CDR2 SVGAGI. Trimming cost V 2 bases and J 6 bases; bases outside gene matches: 4. Here the CDR3 DNA reads TGTGCCAGCAGTTACACCGGGACTAGCGGGAGGGCCAATGAGCAGTTCTTC. Its protein is CASSYTGTSGRANEQFF.

The genes are TRBV7-6 and TRBJ2-7, with D perhaps given as TRBD1 or TRBD2 (5 bases each). Germline CDR1 and CDR2: SGHVS and FNYEAQ. The CDR3 is 16 amino acids. Trimming pared 1 base from V and 4 bases from J, leaving 17 bases between. CDR3 nucleotides: TGTGCCAGCAGCTTAGTCCGGGACGCTCCTCCTTACGAGCAGTACTTC. This translates into CASSLVRDAPPYEQYF. Full variable domain (rest looked up from reference TRBV7-6 and TRBJ2-7): GAGVSQSPRYKVTKRGQDVALRCDPISGHVSLYWYRQALGQGPEFLTYFNYEAQQDKSGLPNDRFSAERPEGSISTLTIQRTEQRDSAMYRCASSLVRDAPPYEQYFGPGTRLTVT.

The rearrangement uses TRBV7-2 and TRBJ2-3, with D unresolved. This CDR3 region has 12 residues. V shed 4 bases and J shed 5 bases, with 7 bases lying between them. Germline V gene data show CDR1 as SGHTA and CDR2 as FQGNSA. The CDR3 region has the DNA TGTGCCAGCAGCTGGGCCGAAGATACGCAGTATTTT. It translates to CASSWAEDTQYF.

The chain uses TRBV7-4 and TRBJ1-2, with a tentative D call TRBD1 (5 bases). CDR1 and CDR2 (germline): SGHVT, SQSDAQ. This CDR3 comprises 12 residues. V was trimmed by 5 bases and J by 7 bases, leaving 11 bases between them. DNA of the CDR3: TGTGCCAGCAGCACCCAGGGAGGTGGCTACACCTTC. It encodes CASSTQGGGYTF. Full variable domain (missing parts from reference TRBV7-4 and TRBJ1-2): GAGVSQSPRYKVAKRGRDVALRCDSISGHVTLYWYRQTLGQGSEVLTYSQSDAQRDKSGRPSGRFSAERPERSVSTLKIQRTEQGDSAVYLCASSTQGGGYTFGSGTRLTVV.

J is TRBJ2-7 and V is TRBV28; 7 nucleotides line up with TRBD1. The V gene's germline CDR1 is MDHEN and CDR2 SYDVKM. Trimming cost V 5 bases and J 3 bases; bases outside gene matches: 10. The CDR3 consists of 15 residues. The CDR3 nucleotides read TGTGCCAGCAGTGAAACGACAGGGAATAGCTACGAGCAGTACTTC. Translating gives CASSETTGNSYEQYF.

The chain uses TRBV6-1 and TRBJ2-7; no reliable D call. The CDR3 spans 13 residues. The V end lost 5 bases, the J end lost 7 bases, and 15 bases lay between the germline ends. Germline assignment: CDR1 MNHNS and CDR2 SASEGT. CDR3 in DNA: TGTGCCAGCAGTCCCCCGGGCCATCGGGAGCAGTACTTC. Residues: CASSPPGHREQYF.

This clonotype was recorded many times. The chain joins TRBV11-2 to TRBJ1-1; no clear D gene. Trimming left V 1 base short and J 0 bases short, with 9 bases between. This CDR3 spans 15 amino acids. Germline-derived CDR1 and CDR2 are SGHAT and FQNNGV. The CDR3 sequence is CASSLAGNLNTEAFF. The CDR3 DNA is TGTGCCAGCAGCTTAGCGGGGAATCTGAACACTGAAGCTTTCTTT.

This clonotype was seen only a few times. The V and J genes are TRBV10-3 and TRBJ2-5, with TRBD2 matching 8 bases. The ends lost 4 bases at V and 2 bases at J; junction bases unmatched: 9. Germline lookup yields CDR1 ENHRY and CDR2 SYGVKD. This CDR3 has 16 residues. CDR3 residues: CAISAGISGGQETQYF. CDR3 sequence (DNA): TGTGCCATCAGTGCAGGGATATCGGGAGGGCAAGAGACCCAGTACTTC.

The V and J genes are TRBV19 and TRBJ2-4, with no clear D. Germline V gene sequence: CDR1 LNHDA, CDR2 SQIVND (reference sequence). The CDR3 has 13 amino acids. V lost 4 bases and J 8 bases, leaving 12 bases between the germline ends. The CDR3 sequence is CASSKGRRDIQYF. In nucleotides, the CDR3 is TGTGCCAGTAGTAAGGGCCGCCGGGACATTCAGTACTTC.

This clonotype was counted at least ten times. The chain is built from TRBV7-2 and TRBJ1-2; D unresolved. The CDR3 extends over 14 amino acids. Germline V gives CDR1 SGHTA, CDR2 FQGNSA. The germline V and J ends were trimmed by 4 bases and 8 bases, with 17 bases remaining between them. CDR3 loop: CASSSPDPGSGYTF. The CDR3 nucleotides are TGTGCCAGCAGCTCCCCAGATCCTGGGAGCGGCTACACCTTC.